The 15 T cell receptor beta chains below were found in one sample sequenced in a study of T cell responses to AZD1222 COVID-19 vaccine. Profiled with immunoSEQ multiplex PCR; TCRdb holds only in-frame clones, not every one. The data show about 120,000 clones, roughly 89% seen once. The specimen was peripheral blood, collected on day 0 of AZD1222 vaccination. The source is an adult in good health.

V is TRBV6-5 and J is TRBJ1-1, with a tentative D call TRBD1 (5 bases). V was shortened by 6 bases and J by 5 bases, with 13 bases between the two germline ends. The CDR3 is 13 amino acids. From germline, CDR1 is MNHEY and CDR2 SVGAGI. The CDR3 region is CASRLTVGTEAFF. As DNA, the CDR3 is TGTGCCAGCAGACTGACAGTAGGGACTGAAGCTTTCTTT.

The V call is TRBV7-2, the J call TRBJ2-1; tentative D call: TRBD2 (5 bases). Trimming took 6 bases from V and 8 from J, leaving 17 bases between them. The CDR3 runs to 14 residues. CDR1 is SGHTA and CDR2 is FQGNSA in the germline V gene. The CDR3 reads CASRSGSGLYEQFF. DNA of the CDR3: TGTGCCAGCAGGAGTGGGTCGGGATTATATGAGCAGTTCTTC.

As to this clone: Other DNA variants within this sample encode the same CDR3. The chain recombines TRBV12-3 or TRBV12-4 with TRBJ1-2, with D tentatively TRBD1 (5 bases). The CDR3 runs to 13 residues. V was trimmed by 5 bases and J by 8 bases, leaving 15 bases between them. The CDR3 nucleotides read TGTGCCAGCAGTCCTCGGGGCGACTGGGGCTACACCTTC. It encodes CASSPRGDWGYTF.

The V and J genes are TRBV6-6 and TRBJ2-2; weak D call: TRBD2 (6 bases). CDR3 length: 15 residues. Trimming removed 7 bases at V and 4 bases at J, with 16 bases between. Germline V gene data show CDR1 as MNHNY and CDR2 as SVGAGI (reference sequence). CDR3 coding DNA: TGTGCCAGCATCGGCGGGGATCGTTCCACCGGGGAGCTGTTTTTT. This encodes CASIGGDRSTGELFF.

The chain combines TRBV28 with TRBJ2-7, with 7 bases lining up with TRBD2. The V segment lost 4 bases and the J segment 6 bases; nucleotides outside the gene matches: 12. The CDR3 has 15 amino acids. Germline-derived CDR1 and CDR2 are MDHEN and SYDVKM. CDR3 nucleotides: TGTGCCAGCAGTTCCCGAGGGAGGGTAGCGTCCGAGCAGTACTTC. This codes for CASSSRGRVASEQYF.

The chain uses TRBV30 and TRBJ1-1; D gene uncertain. The CDR3 runs 10 residues. The germline gives CDR1 GTSNPN, CDR2 SVGIG (reference sequence). V was trimmed by 8 bases and J by 5 bases, leaving 9 bases between them. The CDR3 spells CAQRETEAFF. The CDR3 DNA reads TGTGCCCAAAGGGAGACTGAAGCTTTCTTT.

The V call is TRBV5-6, the J call TRBJ1-4; D is unclear. Trimming removed 0 bases at V and 8 bases at J, with 11 bases between. This CDR3 has 14 amino acids. Germline V CDR1 and CDR2: SGHDT, YYEEEE. The CDR3 DNA reads TGTGCCAGCAGCTTGGGGGGAATCGGGGAAAAACTGTTTTTT. Amino acids: CASSLGGIGEKLFF.

The V call is TRBV9, the J call TRBJ2-2; a weak D match, TRBD1 (6 bases). The CDR3 loop spans 17 amino acids. In germline, CDR1 is SGDLS, CDR2 YYNGEE. The ends were cut back, 3 bases at V and 6 bases at J, with 21 bases in the middle. The CDR3 nucleotides read TGTGCCAGCAGCGAACAACCGGGACATTTGGGGGCCGGGGAGCTGTTTTTT. It specifies CASSEQPGHLGAGELFF.

The chain couples TRBV11-2 to TRBJ1-6, with D hard to call. The CDR3 spans 15 residues. V was clipped by 3 bases and J by 4 bases, with 10 bases between them. Germline V CDR1 and CDR2: SGHAT, FQNNGV. CDR3 in DNA: TGTGCCAGCAGCTTCGTGGGCCTGTATAATTCACCCCTCCACTTT. This translates into CASSFVGLYNSPLHF.

V usage is TRBV9 and J usage is TRBJ1-1; unclear D gene. Trimming took 0 bases from V and 0 from J, leaving 6 bases between them. CDR1 is SGDLS, CDR2 YYNGEE, per germline. The CDR3 totals 14 residues. The CDR3 coding sequence is TGTGCCAGCAGCGTAGGGGTAGTGAACACTGAAGCTTTCTTT. This codes for CASSVGVVNTEAFF.

The chain joins TRBV28 to TRBJ1-1; tentatively, D is TRBD1 (5 bases). Germline CDR1 and CDR2: MDHEN and SYDVKM. The CDR3 totals 14 residues. V lost 2 bases, J lost 3 bases, and 10 bases lay in between. This CDR3 reads CASSLDKGDTEAFF. CDR3 nucleotides: TGTGCCAGCAGTTTAGACAAAGGGGACACTGAAGCTTTCTTT.

This chain links TRBV6-5 with TRBJ1-3; D remains unclear. Germline lookup yields CDR1 MNHEY and CDR2 SVGAGI. This CDR3 has 12 amino acids. V was shortened by 8 bases and J by 4 bases, with 9 bases between the two germline ends. In DNA form, the CDR3 reads TGTGCCAGCGAGGGATCCGGAAACACCATATATTTT. Its protein is CASEGSGNTIYF.

J is TRBJ1-1 and V is TRBV7-3; D is uncertain. Germline assignment: CDR1 SGHTA and CDR2 FQGTGA. This CDR3 region has 13 residues. Trimming shortened V by 2 bases and J by 1 base, and 5 bases separated the two germline ends. The CDR3 is CASSLGRNTEAFF. CDR3 DNA: TGTGCCAGCAGCTTAGGGAGGAACACTGAAGCTTTCTTT.

The V and J genes are TRBV2 and TRBJ1-5, with a weak D call TRBD1 (5 bases). The V gene lost 7 bases and the J gene lost 6 bases, with 13 bases spanning the gap. The germline V gene has CDR1 SNHLY and CDR2 FYNNEI. The CDR3 has 13 residues. The CDR3 DNA follows: TGTGCCAGCACCTCCGGGGGGAGTCAGCCCCAGCATTTT. This gives the protein CASTSGGSQPQHF.

This rearrangement joins TRBV12-5 to TRBJ1-2; D is uncertain. The V gene lost 4 bases and the J gene lost 8 bases, with 14 bases spanning the gap. Looked up from germline, CDR1 is LGHNT and CDR2 is FRNRAP. CDR3 length: 13 amino acids. DNA of the CDR3: TGTGCTAGTGGTTCTGGTCGGTTTGAGGGCTACACCTTC. Translation gives CASGSGRFEGYTF.